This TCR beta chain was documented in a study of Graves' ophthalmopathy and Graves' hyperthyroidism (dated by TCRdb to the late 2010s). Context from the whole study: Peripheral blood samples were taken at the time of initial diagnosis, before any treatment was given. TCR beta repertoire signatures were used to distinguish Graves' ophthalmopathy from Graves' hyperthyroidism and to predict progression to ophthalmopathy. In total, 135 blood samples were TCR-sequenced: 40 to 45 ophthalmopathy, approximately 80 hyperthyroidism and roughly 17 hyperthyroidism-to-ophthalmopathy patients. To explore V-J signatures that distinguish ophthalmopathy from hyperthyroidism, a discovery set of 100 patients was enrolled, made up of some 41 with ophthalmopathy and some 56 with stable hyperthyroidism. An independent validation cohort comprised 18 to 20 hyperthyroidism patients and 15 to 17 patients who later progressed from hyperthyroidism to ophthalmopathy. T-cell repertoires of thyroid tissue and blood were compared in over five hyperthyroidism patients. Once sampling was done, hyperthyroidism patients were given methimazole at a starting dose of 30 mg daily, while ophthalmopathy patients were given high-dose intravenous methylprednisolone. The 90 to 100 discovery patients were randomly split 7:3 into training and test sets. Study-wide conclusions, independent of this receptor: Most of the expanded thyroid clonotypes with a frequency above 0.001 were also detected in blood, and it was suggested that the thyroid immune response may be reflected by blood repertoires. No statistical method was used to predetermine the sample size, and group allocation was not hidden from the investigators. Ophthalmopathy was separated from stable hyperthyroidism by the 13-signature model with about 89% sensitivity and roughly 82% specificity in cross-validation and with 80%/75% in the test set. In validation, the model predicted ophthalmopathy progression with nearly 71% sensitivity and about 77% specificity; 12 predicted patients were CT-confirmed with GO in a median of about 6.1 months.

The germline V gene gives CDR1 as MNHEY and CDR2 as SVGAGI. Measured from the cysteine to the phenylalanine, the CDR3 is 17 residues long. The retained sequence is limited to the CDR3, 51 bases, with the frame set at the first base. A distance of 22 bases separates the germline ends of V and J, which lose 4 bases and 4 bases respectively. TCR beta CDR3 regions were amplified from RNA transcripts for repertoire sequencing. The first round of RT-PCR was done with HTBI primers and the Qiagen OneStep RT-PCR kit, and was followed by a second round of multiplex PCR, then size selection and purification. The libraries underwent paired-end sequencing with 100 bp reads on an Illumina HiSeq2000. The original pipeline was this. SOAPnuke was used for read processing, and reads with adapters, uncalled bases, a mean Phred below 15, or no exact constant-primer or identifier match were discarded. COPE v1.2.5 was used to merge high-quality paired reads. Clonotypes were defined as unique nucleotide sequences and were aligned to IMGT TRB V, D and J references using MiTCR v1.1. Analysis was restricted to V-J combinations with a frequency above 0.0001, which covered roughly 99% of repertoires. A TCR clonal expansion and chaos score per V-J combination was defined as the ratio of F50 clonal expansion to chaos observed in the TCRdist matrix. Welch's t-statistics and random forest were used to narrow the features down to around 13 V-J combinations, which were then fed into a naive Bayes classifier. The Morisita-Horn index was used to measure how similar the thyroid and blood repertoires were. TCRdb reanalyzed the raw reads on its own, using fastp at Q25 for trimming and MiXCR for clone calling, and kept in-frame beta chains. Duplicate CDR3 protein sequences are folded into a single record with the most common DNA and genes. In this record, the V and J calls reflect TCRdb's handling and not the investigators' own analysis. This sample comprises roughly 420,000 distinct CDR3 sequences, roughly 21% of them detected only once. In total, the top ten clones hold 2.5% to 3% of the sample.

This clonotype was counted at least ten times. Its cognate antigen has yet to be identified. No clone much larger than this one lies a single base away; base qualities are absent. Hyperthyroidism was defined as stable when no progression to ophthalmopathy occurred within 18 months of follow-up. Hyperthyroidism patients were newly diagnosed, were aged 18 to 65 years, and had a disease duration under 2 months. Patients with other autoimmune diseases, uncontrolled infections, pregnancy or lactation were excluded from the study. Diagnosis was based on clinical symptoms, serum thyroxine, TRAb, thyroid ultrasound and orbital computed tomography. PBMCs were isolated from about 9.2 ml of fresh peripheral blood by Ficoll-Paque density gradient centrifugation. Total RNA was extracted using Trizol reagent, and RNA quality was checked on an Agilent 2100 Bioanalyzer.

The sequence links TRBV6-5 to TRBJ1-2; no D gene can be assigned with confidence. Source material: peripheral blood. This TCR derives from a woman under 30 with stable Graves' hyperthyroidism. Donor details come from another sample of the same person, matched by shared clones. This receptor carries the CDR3 CASSSGAIGPTPYGYTF. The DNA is TGTGCCAGCAGTTCTGGTGCGATTGGGCCAACACCCTATGGCTACACCTTC.